This paragraph covers one TCR beta chain sequence. V shed 3 bases and J shed 2 bases, with 6 bases lying between them. CDR1 SGHDN and CDR2 FVKESK come from the germline V gene. This CDR3 region has 13 residues. This record comes from a study of shared T cell receptors in the human thymus. TCRdb keeps only in-frame clones here, not all; method: immunoSEQ multiplex PCR. Among about 710,000 clones listed, roughly 86% were seen once. The sample was also linked to a second study, of human thymus T cells. As that report states: Resections were taken during corrective heart surgery, and the thymus tissue came from these. V and J genes seemed to be used with bias in thymic and blood repertoires.

The material sequenced was thymocytes. The receptor was derived from a boy younger than two with a congenital heart defect. The rearrangement joins TRBV14 to TRBJ2-3; no definite D call. The CDR3 bases are TGTGCCAGCAGCCAGGAGTCCACAGATACGCAGTATTTT. Amino acid sequence: CASSQESTDTQYF.